The clone carrying this TCR beta chain was recorded at least ten times. Its target is unknown. Every cDNA TCR molecule received its own unique molecular identifier. Each CDR3 protein gets one entry after TCRdb re-called the 5' RACE reads with MiXCR. Among roughly 11,000 distinct CDR3 sequences listed, roughly 15% were seen once. The sample is drawn from a study of spatial heterogeneity in lung cancer. Findings and limits, study-wide: It was found that expanded intratumoral alpha and beta TCR counts tracked tumor mutation counts.

With 11 bases clipped from V and 0 bases from J, the junction kept 6 bases outside the gene matches. Germline V gene data show CDR1 as KGHDR and CDR2 as SFDVKD. This CDR3 region has 14 residues. Time point in this sample: sample taken at primary tumor resection. The donor population consisted of over 55 patients with untreated, early-stage non-small cell lung cancer. Sequenced material: lung tumor tissue, taken at surgery. The clonotype comes from a male donor with early-stage non-small cell lung cancer. The chain recombines TRBV24-1 with TRBJ2-3; 8 bases are a match to TRBD1. The CDR3 sequence: CAIRDRYSTDTQYF. The CDR3 DNA sequence: TGTGCCATCCGGGACAGGTATAGCACAGATACGCAGTATTTT.